The T cell receptor beta chain under discussion was sequenced for a study of control samples from healthy donors and cancer patients (dated by TCRdb to about 2020). Library generation was performed with the immunoSEQ multiplex PCR assay. Here the immuneACCESS table is served through TCRdb, limited to in-frame sequences with V and J called. Missing clones are a known gap in these copies; in checked studies unresolved V genes cover under half, and the rest lacks a known reason. For this sample the table gives fewer than 300,000 clones, of which about four fifths were detected only once. Roughly 14% of the sample goes to the ten largest clones. Points on this clone: Its antigen target is currently unknown. The input lacks base qualities; no much larger clone sits a single base away.

Spanning cysteine to phenylalanine, the CDR3 consists of 15 amino acids. CDR3 DNA is the only sequence kept; it has 45 bases, read in frame from the first base. CDR1 and CDR2, per the germline V gene, are SGHRS and YFSETQ. Relative to germline, V is 4 bases shorter and J is 0 bases shorter, with 14 bases between their ends. The sequence derives from an older woman with lung cancer. Sample: PBMCs. Here the chain combines TRBV5-1 and TRBJ2-7, with the D call perhaps TRBD1 or TRBD2, as 5 bases match in each case. The CDR3 region: CASSEGPTSSYEQYF. The bases are TGCGCCAGCAGCGAGGGACCGACGAGCTCCTACGAGCAGTACTTC.